This TCR beta chain emerged from a study of blood T cell repertoires in COVID-19 (dated by TCRdb to 2018 to 2020). In the study overall: Samples covering the acute and convalescent phases of COVID-19 were provided by collaborators in the United States, Italy and Spain. The material from the prospective study consisted of cDNA or gDNA derived from T cells, B-cell-depleted T cells, or PBMCs. Deeply sampled blood TCRbeta repertoires from subjects exposed to, actively infected with, or recovered from COVID-19 were included in the dataset. The repertoires were released in a freely available public database meant as a resource for research on the immune response to SARS-CoV-2. Samples came from the ongoing ImmuneRACE study (first 160 participants) plus 1,254 subjects from 6 global collaborators. Nearly every sample came with metadata listing a de-identified subject ID, COVID-19 status, age in years and sex. Where available, HLA class I and class II types were obtained from metadata supplied by the sample provider rather than from assay-based typing.

About this clone: The antigen it recognizes is unknown. No quality values exist for individual bases; no much larger clone is one base distant.

The immunoSEQ Assay, a bias-controlled multiplex PCR, was used to amplify TCRbeta CDR3 regions from genomic DNA. The authors' analysis ran thus. The number of nucleated cells in each sample was estimated by amplification of reference gene primers within the assay. To quantify the absolute abundance of each unique TCRbeta CDR3 rearrangement, sequence reads were collapsed and filtered. Productive Simpson clonality was computed per sample as the square root of Simpson's diversity index over productive rearrangements. The table was pulled from immuneACCESS by TCRdb, which kept in-frame rearrangements only. Such tables lose some clones; where checked, under half of the loss comes from unresolved V genes, and the rest has no known cause. The V and J calls and clone size were taken over from that table, and D and trimming were inferred from the DNA. This sample lists roughly 190,000 clones; more than 70% were detected once. Of the sample, approximately 4.4% is held by the ten largest clones.

Collaborating institutions collected whole blood in K2EDTA tubes following their own protocols. For TCRbeta analysis, collaborators shipped samples in one of three forms: frozen whole blood, isolated PBMCs, or DNA extracted from either of those sample types. Findings and caveats that apply to the study as a whole: The quantity of clinical and demographic metadata differed by source and by participant and was supplied without curation.

Including the terminal cysteine and phenylalanine, the CDR3 comprises 18 residues. The CDR3 DNA has 54 bases and is translated from base 1. The germline V gene specifies SGHVS as CDR1 and FNYEAQ as CDR2. V is trimmed back by 2 bases and J by 4 bases, and the junction contains 11 bases that no gene match accounts for. The chain is encoded by TRBV7-6 joined to TRBJ2-5, with 12 middle bases fitting TRBD2. Material: peripheral blood. The receptor was derived from a human donor in a cohort sampled during active COVID-19. The CDR3 region: CASSLMNFGLAGLETQYF. The DNA sequence is TGTGCCAGCAGCTTAATGAACTTCGGACTAGCGGGGTTAGAGACCCAGTACTTC.